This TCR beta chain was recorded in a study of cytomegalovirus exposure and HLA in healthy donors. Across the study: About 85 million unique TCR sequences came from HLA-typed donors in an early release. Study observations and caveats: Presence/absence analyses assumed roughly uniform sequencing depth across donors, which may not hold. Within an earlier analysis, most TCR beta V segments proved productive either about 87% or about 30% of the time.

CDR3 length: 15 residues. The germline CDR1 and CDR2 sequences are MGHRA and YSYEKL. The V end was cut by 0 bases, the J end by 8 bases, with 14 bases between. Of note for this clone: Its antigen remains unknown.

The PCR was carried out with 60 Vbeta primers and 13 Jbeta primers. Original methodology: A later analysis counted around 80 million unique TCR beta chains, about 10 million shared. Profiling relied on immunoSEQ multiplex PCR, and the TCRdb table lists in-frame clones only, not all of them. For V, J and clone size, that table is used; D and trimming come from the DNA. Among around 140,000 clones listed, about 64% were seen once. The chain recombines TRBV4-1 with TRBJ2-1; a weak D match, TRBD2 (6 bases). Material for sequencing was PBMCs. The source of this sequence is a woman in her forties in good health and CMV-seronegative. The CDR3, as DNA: TGCGCCAGCAGCCAAGAAAGGACTATCTTTTATGAGCAGTTCTTC. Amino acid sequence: CASSQERTIFYEQFF.